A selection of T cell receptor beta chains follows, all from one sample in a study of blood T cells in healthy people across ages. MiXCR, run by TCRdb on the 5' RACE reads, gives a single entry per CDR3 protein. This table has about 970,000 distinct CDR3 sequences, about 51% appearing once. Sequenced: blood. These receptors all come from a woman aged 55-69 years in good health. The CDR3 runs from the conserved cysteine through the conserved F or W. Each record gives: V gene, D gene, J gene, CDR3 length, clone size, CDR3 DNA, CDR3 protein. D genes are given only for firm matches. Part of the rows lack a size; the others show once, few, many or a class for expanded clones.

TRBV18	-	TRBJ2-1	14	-	TGTGCCAGCTCATCGCCGGTGGGGGCCAATGAGCAGTTCTTC	CASSSPVGANEQFF
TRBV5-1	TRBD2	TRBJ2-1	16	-	TGCTCCAGCAGCCAAGGCGGGAGGCCTTCCTACAATGAGCAGTTCTTC	CSSSQGGRPSYNEQFF
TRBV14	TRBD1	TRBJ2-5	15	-	TGTGCCAGCAGCCAAGGCGGGACAGGGGTAGAGACCCAGTACTTC	CASSQGGTGVETQYF
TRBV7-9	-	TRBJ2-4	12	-	TGTGCCAGCTCAGTTGACCCACACGACGTGTACTTC	CASSVDPHDVYF
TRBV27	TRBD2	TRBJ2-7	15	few	TGTGCCAGCGTTACCGGACTAGCGGGAGGGTACGAGCAGTACTTC	CASVTGLAGGYEQYF
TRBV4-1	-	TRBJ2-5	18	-	TGCGCCAGCAGCCAAGAAGGAAGTGGGAGAGGTGGGAGAGAGACCCAGTACTTC	CASSQEGSGRGGRETQYF
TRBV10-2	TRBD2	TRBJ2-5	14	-	TGCGCCAGCAGTGAAGCGGGGAACCAAGAGACCCAGTACTTC	CASSEAGNQETQYF
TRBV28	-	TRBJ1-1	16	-	TGTGCCAGCAGGACTACCCGTCGGAATCTGAACACTGAAGCTTTCTTT	CASRTTRRNLNTEAFF
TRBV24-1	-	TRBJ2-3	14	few	TGTGCCACCACGAGCGCAGGGTCCACAGATACGCAGTATTTT	CATTSAGSTDTQYF
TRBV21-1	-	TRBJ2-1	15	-	TGTGCCAGCAGCAAAAAGGCGGGGAGATACAATGAGCAGTTCTTC	CASSKKAGRYNEQFF
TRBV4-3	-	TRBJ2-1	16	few	TGCGCCAGCAGCCAAAAGCCGCATGGGGCATACAATGAGCAGTTCTTC	CASSQKPHGAYNEQFF
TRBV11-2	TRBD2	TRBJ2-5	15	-	TGTGCCAGCAGCTTAGGTCGAATAGCGGGAGAGACCCAGTACTTC	CASSLGRIAGETQYF
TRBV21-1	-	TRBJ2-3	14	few	TGTGCCAGCACCCGGGACAGGGATGAAGATACGCAGTATTTT	CASTRDRDEDTQYF
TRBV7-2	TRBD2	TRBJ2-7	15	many	TGTGCCAGCAGCTTAGGAAGCGGGAGTTCCTACGAGCAGTACTTC	CASSLGSGSSYEQYF
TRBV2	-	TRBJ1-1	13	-	TGTGCCAGCAGTCTGGTAGGGTTCACTGAAGCTTTCTTT	CASSLVGFTEAFF
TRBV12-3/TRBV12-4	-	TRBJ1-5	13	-	TGTGCCAGCACTACACAGGGTTTTCAGCCCCAGCATTTT	CASTTQGFQPQHF
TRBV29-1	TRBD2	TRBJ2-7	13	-	TGCAGCACGGCCGGGACGGAAGCGGGGGAGCAGTACTTC	CSTAGTEAGEQYF
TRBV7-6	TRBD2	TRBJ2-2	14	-	TGTGCCAGCAAGATAGCGGGCCCCACCGGGGAGCTGTTTTTT	CASKIAGPTGELFF
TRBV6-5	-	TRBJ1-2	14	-	TGTGCCAGCAGTTATGGCAGACATAACTATGGCTACACCTTC	CASSYGRHNYGYTF
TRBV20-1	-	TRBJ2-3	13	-	TGCAGGAGGTCTACGAGTAAGGAGGATACGCAGTATTTT	CRRSTSKEDTQYF
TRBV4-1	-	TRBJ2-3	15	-	TGCGCCAGCAGCCAAGAACCAGGGCTTTCAGATACGCAGTATTTT	CASSQEPGLSDTQYF
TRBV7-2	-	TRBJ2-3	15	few	TGTGCCAGCAGCGCTCAAGGTGGGGTCCCAGATACGCAGTATTTT	CASSAQGGVPDTQYF
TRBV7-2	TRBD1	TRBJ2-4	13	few	TGTGCCAGCAGCTCGCGGGACAGGGACATTCAGTACTTC	CASSSRDRDIQYF
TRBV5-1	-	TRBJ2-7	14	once	TGCGCCAGCAGCTTGGACCCCGACTCCTACGAGCAGTACTTC	CASSLDPDSYEQYF
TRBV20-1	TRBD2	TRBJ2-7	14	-	TGCAGTGCTATCCCCGGGACTAGCATATACGAGCAGTACTTC	CSAIPGTSIYEQYF
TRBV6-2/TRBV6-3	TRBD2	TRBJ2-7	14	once	TGTGCCAGCAGTTACCTAGCGGGAAACTACGAGCAGTACTTC	CASSYLAGNYEQYF
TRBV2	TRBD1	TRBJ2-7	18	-	TGTGCCAGCAGGGACCTAGGTCCGGGGACAGATAGCTCCTACGAGCAGTACTTC	CASRDLGPGTDSSYEQYF
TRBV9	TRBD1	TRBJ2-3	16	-	TGTGCCAGCAGCCCTAGAACAGGGGGCGAAACAGATACGCAGTATTTT	CASSPRTGGETDTQYF
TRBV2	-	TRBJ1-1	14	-	TGTGCCAGCAGTGGTCGCCTGGGGAACACTGAAGCTTTCTTT	CASSGRLGNTEAFF
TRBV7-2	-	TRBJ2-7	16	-	TGTGCCAGCAGCCTCAGGTCCGAGAGGGTAAACTACGAGCAGTACTTC	CASSLRSERVNYEQYF
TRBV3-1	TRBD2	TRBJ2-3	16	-	TGTGCCAGCAGTAGACAACCGGGACTAGCAGGGGATACGCAGTATTTT	CASSRQPGLAGDTQYF